This entry is about one T cell receptor (beta chain). The DNA input per sorted-subset replicate PCR was roughly 0.2 ug, corresponding to 25,000 to 30,000 T cell genomes. TCRdb's table, derived via immunoSEQ multiplex PCR, lists solely in-frame clones and lacks some. The sample shows about 2.3 million clones, around 93% of them seen only once. This specimen belongs to a study of shared clonotypes between healthy human individuals. Trimming removed 6 bases at V and 12 bases at J, with 29 bases between. The CDR3 is 16 residues long. From germline, CDR1 is MDHEN and CDR2 SYDVKM. The donors, all of them Caucasian adults, lived in Nashville, Tennessee.

Input material: naive CD4+ T cells from PBMCs. Subset meaning: CD45RA+ positively selected. The chain combines TRBV28 with TRBJ2-5, with D possibly TRBD2 on 6 matching bases. The sequence was obtained from a man between 18 and 35 years old in good health. Some clones in this sample may be carry-over from other donors' samples. CDR3 protein: CASSRPRGLIAFSKYF. The CDR3 nucleotides are TGTGCCAGCAGCCGTCCTCGGGGGTTAATCGCTTTTTCGAAGTACTTC.